This TCR beta chain was captured in a study of OX40 agonist ivuxolimab in advanced cancers. Using immunoSEQ multiplex PCR, the repertoire was profiled, and TCRdb retains in-frame clones only, with some absent. The data show 50,000 to 80,000 clones, around 80% seen once. The V and J ends lost 7 bases and 6 bases, in that order; junction bases with no gene match: 11. CDR3 length: 15 amino acids. The germline CDR1 and CDR2 sequences are SNHLY and FYNNEI. The receptor was isolated from an adult with an advanced solid tumor such as melanoma, head and neck, liver or kidney cancer. The specimen comprised CD4+ or CD8+ T cells sorted from blood, sampled in a trial of the OX40 agonist ivuxolimab. The V call is TRBV2, the J call TRBJ2-1; 8 positions match TRBD1. The CDR3 coding sequence is TGTGCCAGCACCGACGACAGGGGCCGTAGCAATGAGCAGTTCTTC. It specifies CASTDDRGRSNEQFF.